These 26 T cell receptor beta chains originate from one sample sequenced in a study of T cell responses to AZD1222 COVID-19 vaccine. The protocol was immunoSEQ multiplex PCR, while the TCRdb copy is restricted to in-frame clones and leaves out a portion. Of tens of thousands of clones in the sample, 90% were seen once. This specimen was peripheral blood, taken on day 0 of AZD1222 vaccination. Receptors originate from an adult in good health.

The CDR3 loop reads CASSVADNYSGNTIYF. CDR3 bases: TGTGCCAGCAGCGTAGCGGACAATTATTCCGGAAACACCATATATTTT. This chain connects TRBV9 to TRBJ1-3, with a possible D match to TRBD1 (5 bases). The CDR3 spans 16 residues. V was trimmed by 0 bases and J by 4 bases, leaving 14 bases between them. Germline CDR1 and CDR2: SGDLS and YYNGEE.

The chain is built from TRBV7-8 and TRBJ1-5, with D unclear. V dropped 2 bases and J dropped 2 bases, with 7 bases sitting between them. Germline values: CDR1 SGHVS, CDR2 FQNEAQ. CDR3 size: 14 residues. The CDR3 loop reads CASSLSRGNQPQHF. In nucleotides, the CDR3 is TGTGCCAGCAGCTTAAGTAGGGGCAATCAGCCCCAGCATTTT.

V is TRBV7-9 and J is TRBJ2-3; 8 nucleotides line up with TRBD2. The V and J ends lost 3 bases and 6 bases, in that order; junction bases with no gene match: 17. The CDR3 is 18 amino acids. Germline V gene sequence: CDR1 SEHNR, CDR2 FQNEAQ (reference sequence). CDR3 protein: CASSFNWPAGALGDTQYF. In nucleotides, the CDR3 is TGTGCCAGCAGCTTTAATTGGCCAGCGGGGGCCCTCGGGGATACGCAGTATTTT.

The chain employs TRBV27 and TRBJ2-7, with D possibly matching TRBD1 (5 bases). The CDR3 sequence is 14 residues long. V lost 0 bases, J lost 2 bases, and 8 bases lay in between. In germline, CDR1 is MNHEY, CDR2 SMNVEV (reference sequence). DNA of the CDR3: TGTGCCAGCAGTTTATCGATCAGGGCCTACGAGCAGTACTTC. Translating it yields CASSLSIRAYEQYF.

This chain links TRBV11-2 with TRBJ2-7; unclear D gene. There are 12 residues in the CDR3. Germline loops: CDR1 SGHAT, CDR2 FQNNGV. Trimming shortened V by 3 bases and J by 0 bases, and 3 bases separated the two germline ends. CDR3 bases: TGTGCCAGCAGCTTTGTCTCCTACGAGCAGTACTTC. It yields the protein CASSFVSYEQYF. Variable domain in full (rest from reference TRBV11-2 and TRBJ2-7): EAGVAQSPRYKIIEKRQSVAFWCNPISGHATLYWYQQILGQGPKLLIQFQNNGVVDDSQLPKDRFSAERLKGVDSTLKIQPAKLEDSAVYLCASSFVSYEQYFGPGTRLTVT.

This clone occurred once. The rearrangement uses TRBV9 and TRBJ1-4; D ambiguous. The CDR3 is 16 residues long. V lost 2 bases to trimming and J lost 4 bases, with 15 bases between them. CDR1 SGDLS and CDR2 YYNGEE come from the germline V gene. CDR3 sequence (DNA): TGTGCCAGCAGCGTGGACCCGGGAAGGGTTAATGAAAAACTGTTTTTT. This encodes CASSVDPGRVNEKLFF.

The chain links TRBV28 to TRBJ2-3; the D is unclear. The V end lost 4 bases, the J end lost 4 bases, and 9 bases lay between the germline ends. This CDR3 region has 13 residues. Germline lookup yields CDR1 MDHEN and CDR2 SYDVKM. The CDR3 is CASSSQPPDTQYF. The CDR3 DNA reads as TGTGCCAGCAGTTCCCAGCCTCCAGATACGCAGTATTTT.

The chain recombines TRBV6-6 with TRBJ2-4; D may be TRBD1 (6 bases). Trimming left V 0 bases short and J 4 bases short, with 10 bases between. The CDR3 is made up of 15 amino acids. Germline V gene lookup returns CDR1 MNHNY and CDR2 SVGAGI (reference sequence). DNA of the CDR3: TGTGCCAGCAGTTACTCGCGGACAGAGAAAAACATTCAGTACTTC. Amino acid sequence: CASSYSRTEKNIQYF.

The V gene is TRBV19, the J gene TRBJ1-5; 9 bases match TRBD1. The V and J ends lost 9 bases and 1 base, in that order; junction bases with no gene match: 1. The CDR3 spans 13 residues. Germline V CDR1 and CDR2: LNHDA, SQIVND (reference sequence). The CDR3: CASDRGSNQPQHF. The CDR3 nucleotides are TGTGCCAGCGACAGGGGGAGCAATCAGCCCCAGCATTTT. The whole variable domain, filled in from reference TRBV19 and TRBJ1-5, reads DGGITQSPKYLFRKEGQNVTLSCEQNLNHDAMYWYRQDPGQGLRLIYYSQIVNDFQKGDIAEGYSVSREKKESFPLTVTSAQKNPTAFYLCASDRGSNQPQHFGDGTRLSIL.

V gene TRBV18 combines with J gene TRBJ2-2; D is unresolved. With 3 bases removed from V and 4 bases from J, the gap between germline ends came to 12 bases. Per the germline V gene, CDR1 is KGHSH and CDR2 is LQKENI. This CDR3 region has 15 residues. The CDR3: CASSPWLEGTGELFF. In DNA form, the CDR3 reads TGTGCCAGCTCACCCTGGCTGGAAGGCACCGGGGAGCTGTTTTTT. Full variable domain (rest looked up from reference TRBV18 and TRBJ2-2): NAGVMQNPRHLVRRRGQEARLRCSPMKGHSHVYWYRQLPEEGLKFMVYLQKENIIDESGMPKERFSAEFPKEGPSILRIQQVVRGDSAAYFCASSPWLEGTGELFFGEGSRLTVL.

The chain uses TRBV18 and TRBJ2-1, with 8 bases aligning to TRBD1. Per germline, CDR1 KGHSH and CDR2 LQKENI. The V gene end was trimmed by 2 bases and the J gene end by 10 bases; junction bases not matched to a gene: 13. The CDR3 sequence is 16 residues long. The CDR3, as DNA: TGTGCCAGCTCACCATCCGGCAGGGGGCCCCCCAGGGAGCAGTTCTTC. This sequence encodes CASSPSGRGPPREQFF.

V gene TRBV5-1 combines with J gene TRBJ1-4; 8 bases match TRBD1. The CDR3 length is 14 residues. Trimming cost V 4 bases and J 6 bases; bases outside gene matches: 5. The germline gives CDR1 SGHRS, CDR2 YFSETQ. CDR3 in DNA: TGCGCCAGCAGCAGGACAGGGTGGGATGAAAAACTGTTTTTT. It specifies CASSRTGWDEKLFF.

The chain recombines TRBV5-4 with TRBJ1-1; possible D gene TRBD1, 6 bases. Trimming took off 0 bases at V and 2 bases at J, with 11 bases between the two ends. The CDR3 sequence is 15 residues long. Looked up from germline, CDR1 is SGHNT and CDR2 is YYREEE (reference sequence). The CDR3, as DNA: TGTGCCAGCAGCTTGGGATTGGGACATAACACTGAAGCTTTCTTT. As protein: CASSLGLGHNTEAFF.

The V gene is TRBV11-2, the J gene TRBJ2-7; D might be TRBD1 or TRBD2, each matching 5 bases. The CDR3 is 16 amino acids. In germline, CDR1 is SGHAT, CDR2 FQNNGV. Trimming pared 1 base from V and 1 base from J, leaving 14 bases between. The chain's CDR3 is CASSLGRGGGSYEQYF. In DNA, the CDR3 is TGTGCCAGCAGCTTAGGTAGAGGTGGGGGTTCCTACGAGCAGTACTTC.

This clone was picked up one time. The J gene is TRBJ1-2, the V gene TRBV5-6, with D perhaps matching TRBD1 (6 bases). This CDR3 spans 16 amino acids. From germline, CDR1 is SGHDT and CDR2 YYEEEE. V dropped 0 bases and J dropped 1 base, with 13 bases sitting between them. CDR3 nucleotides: TGTGCCAGCAGCTTGGCCGGGGGCAGGGGTAACTATGGCTACACCTTC. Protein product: CASSLAGGRGNYGYTF.

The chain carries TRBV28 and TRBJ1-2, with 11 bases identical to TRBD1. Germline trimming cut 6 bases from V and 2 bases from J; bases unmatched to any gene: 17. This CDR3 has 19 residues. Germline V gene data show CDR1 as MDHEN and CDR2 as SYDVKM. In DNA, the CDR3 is TGTGCCAGCAGATCTTTAGGTCGGGGACAGGGGGTCTCAAACTATGGCTACACCTTC. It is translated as CASRSLGRGQGVSNYGYTF.

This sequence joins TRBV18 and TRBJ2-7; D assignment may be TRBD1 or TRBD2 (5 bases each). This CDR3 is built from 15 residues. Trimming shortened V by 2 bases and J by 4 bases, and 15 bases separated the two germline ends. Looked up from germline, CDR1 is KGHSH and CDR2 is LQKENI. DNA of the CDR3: TGTGCCAGCTCACCATGGGACGTGGACTCTTACGAGCAGTACTTC. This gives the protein CASSPWDVDSYEQYF.

The CDR3 is CASSAGFNNQPQHF. As DNA, the CDR3 is TGTGCCAGTAGTGCCGGATTCAACAATCAGCCCCAGCATTTT. The chain recombines TRBV19 with TRBJ1-5; D not certain. Looked up from germline, CDR1 is LNHDA and CDR2 is SQIVND (reference sequence). The V gene lost 5 bases and the J gene lost 3 bases, with 11 bases spanning the gap. CDR3 size: 14 residues.

CDR3 coding DNA: TGTGCCAGCAGCAATCGCAACAGGGACAGGAGTGAAAAACTGTTTTTT. As protein: CASSNRNRDRSEKLFF. The chain carries TRBV5-4 and TRBJ1-4; 8 bases map to TRBD1. The CDR3 has 16 amino acids. Germline V gene data show CDR1 as SGHNT and CDR2 as YYREEE (reference sequence). With 4 bases clipped from V and 7 bases from J, the junction kept 12 bases outside the gene matches. The variable domain in full, with the rest retrieved from reference TRBV5-4 and TRBJ1-4, is ETGVTQSPTHLIKTRGQQVTLRCSSQSGHNTVSWYQQALGQGPQFIFQYYREEENGRGNFPPRFSGLQFPNYSSELNVNALELDDSALYLCASSNRNRDRSEKLFFGSGTQLSVL.

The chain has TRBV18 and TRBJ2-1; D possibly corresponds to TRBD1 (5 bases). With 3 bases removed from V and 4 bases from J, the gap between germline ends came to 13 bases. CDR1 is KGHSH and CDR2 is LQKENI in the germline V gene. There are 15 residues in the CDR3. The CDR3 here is CASSPRLRQYNEQFF. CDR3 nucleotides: TGTGCCAGCTCACCGCGGTTGAGACAGTACAATGAGCAGTTCTTC.

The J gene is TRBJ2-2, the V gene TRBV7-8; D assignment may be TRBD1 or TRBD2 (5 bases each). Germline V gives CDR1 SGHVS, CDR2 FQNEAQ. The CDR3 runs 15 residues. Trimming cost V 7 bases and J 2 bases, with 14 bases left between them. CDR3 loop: CASTLRDQNTGELFF. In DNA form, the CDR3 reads TGTGCCAGCACCCTCCGGGACCAAAACACCGGGGAGCTGTTTTTT.

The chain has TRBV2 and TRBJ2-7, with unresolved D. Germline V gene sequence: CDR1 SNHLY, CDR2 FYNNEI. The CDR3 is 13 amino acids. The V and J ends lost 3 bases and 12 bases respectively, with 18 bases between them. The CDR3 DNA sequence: TGTGCCAGCAGTGATTACGGGCCGAAGGCGGTGTACTTC. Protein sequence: CASSDYGPKAVYF.

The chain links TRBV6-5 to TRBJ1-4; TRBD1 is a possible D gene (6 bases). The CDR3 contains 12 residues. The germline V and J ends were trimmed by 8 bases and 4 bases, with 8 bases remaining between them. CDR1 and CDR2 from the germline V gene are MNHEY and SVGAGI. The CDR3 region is CASGQINEKLFF. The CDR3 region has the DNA TGTGCCAGCGGACAGATTAATGAAAAACTGTTTTTT.

The CDR3 DNA reads TGTGCCAGCAGTTACGGGACAGGGGGCCCGGTCACTGAAGCTTTCTTT. Residues: CASSYGTGGPVTEAFF. V gene TRBV6-5 combines with J gene TRBJ1-1; TRBD1 matches at 12 bases. The V and J ends lost 2 bases and 4 bases, in that order; junction bases with no gene match: 5. Germline assignment: CDR1 MNHEY and CDR2 SVGAGI. The CDR3 is made up of 16 amino acids.

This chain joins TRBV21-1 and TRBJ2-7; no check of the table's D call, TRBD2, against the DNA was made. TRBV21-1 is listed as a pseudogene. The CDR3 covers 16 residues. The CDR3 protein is CASSKALGESLYEQYF. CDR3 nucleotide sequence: TGTGCCAGCAGCAAAGCGCTCGGGGAAAGTCTCTACGAGCAGTACTTC.

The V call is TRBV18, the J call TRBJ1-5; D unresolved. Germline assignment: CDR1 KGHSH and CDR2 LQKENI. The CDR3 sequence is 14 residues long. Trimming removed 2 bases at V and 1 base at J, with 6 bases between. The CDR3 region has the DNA TGTGCCAGCTCACCAGGCAGAAGCAATCAGCCCCAGCATTTT. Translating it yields CASSPGRSNQPQHF.